This TCR beta chain was recorded in a study of cytomegalovirus exposure and HLA in healthy donors. Study overall: HLA-typed donors were the source of about 85 million unique TCRs held in an early data release. Assignment to the Caucasian-associated ancestry cluster applied to approximately 79% of the roughly 410 genotyped donors. Study-wide findings and caveats: Generally TCR sequences proved uncommon, though certain public TCRs appeared in numerous donors. The study listed 164 cytomegalovirus-associated TCR beta chains.

On this clone itself: Its antigen is unidentified.

Germline V gene lookup returns CDR1 SGDLS and CDR2 YYNGEE. There are 16 residues in the CDR3. The V segment lost 3 bases and the J segment 3 bases; nucleotides outside the gene matches: 8. This PCR relied on a set of 60 Vbeta primers and 13 Jbeta primers. Sequencing was performed with immunoSEQ multiplex PCR; in TCRdb, only in-frame clones are kept and a portion is missing. Found here are about 96,000 clones, about four fifths of them singletons; the top ten hold over 12%. This sequence joins TRBV9 and TRBJ1-3; TRBD1 aligns across 8 bases. Sequences were obtained from PBMCs. The TCR sequence derives from a woman between 65 and 79 years old in good health and CMV-seropositive. The CDR3: CASSGTGSSVGNTIYF. The CDR3, as DNA: TGTGCCAGCAGCGGGACAGGGTCTTCTGTTGGAAACACCATATATTTT.